The rows below give T cell receptor beta chains drawn from one sample of a study of Graves' ophthalmopathy and Graves' hyperthyroidism. TCRdb re-called the multiplex PCR reads with MiXCR, one entry per CDR3 protein. The table lists about 620,000 distinct CDR3 sequences, over 20% of them singletons. Material for sequencing was peripheral blood. The receptors come from a woman aged 18-29 years with stable Graves' hyperthyroidism. Some clones in this sample may be carry-over from other donors' samples. CDR3s include the opening cysteine and the closing phenylalanine or tryptophan. The D gene is left open where the match is weak. A row's size may be missing; if present it is once, few, many or a size class.

clone_size j_call d_call v_call cdr3_nt cdr3_aa
many TRBJ1-5 . TRBV12-3/TRBV12-4 TGTGCCAGCAGTTTGGCGCAGGGCAATCAGCCCCAGCATTTT CASSLAQGNQPQHF
. TRBJ2-5 TRBD1 TRBV6-5 TGTGCCAGCAGTTACTCGACGGGACAGCTGGCCCAGTACTTC CASSYSTGQLAQYF
. TRBJ2-7 TRBD2 TRBV6-2/TRBV6-3 TGTGCCAGCAGCCCCCGACTAGCGGACGAGCAGTACTTC CASSPRLADEQYF
many TRBJ1-2 . TRBV5-6 TGTGCCAGCAGTCCCTCCAACCTACTAGGACATCGACCTGGCTACACCTTC CASSPSNLLGHRPGYTF
. TRBJ2-7 TRBD1 TRBV7-8 TGTGCCTGGAGCGAAACCGGGACAGGGTACCACTACGAGCAGTACTTC CAWSETGTGYHYEQYF
. TRBJ1-2 . TRBV6-2/TRBV6-3 TGCAGTGCTCATCAGGGTAGCTATGGCTACACCTTC CSAHQGSYGYTF
. TRBJ2-7 . TRBV6-1 TGTGCCAGCAGTGAAGACGAGACTCCTACCTACTACGAGCAGTACTTC CASSEDETPTYYEQYF
many TRBJ1-5 . TRBV12-3/TRBV12-4 TGTGCCAGCACCGGGACATCAGGACAGCCCCAGCATTTT CASTGTSGQPQHF
. TRBJ2-3 TRBD2 TRBV12-3/TRBV12-4 TGTGCCAGCAGTCCCCGACTAGCGGGATACACAGATACGCAGTATTTT CASSPRLAGYTDTQYF
many TRBJ2-7 TRBD2 TRBV29-1 TGCAGCGTTGGGGGACTAATCCACGAGCAGTACTTC CSVGGLIHEQYF
many TRBJ2-7 . TRBV27 TGTGCCAGCAGTTATAACACCCGTCTTTTCGAGCAGTACTTC CASSYNTRLFEQYF
many TRBJ1-2 TRBD1 TRBV12-3/TRBV12-4 TGTGCCAGCAGTCCGACAGGGCTCTATGGCTACACCTTC CASSPTGLYGYTF
many TRBJ2-7 TRBD1 TRBV5-1 TGTGCCAGCAGTTTAGGCGACAGGGGCTACGAGCAGTACTTC CASSLGDRGYEQYF
many TRBJ1-1 . TRBV5-4 TGTGCCAGCAGCTTGGGGGGCAGGGACCGTACTGAAGCTTTCTTT CASSLGGRDRTEAFF
. TRBJ1-2 TRBD1 TRBV30 TGTGCCGGGACAGGGCCCTCCTATGGCTACACCTTC CAGTGPSYGYTF
few TRBJ2-2 . TRBV3-1 TGTGCCAGCAGCCAAACTTTGCGGGGCACCGGGGAGCTGTTTTTT CASSQTLRGTGELFF
many TRBJ2-2 TRBD1 TRBV27 TGTGCCAGCAGTATAAACCTGGGACAGGCCACCGGGGAGCTGTTTTTT CASSINLGQATGELFF
many TRBJ2-5 . TRBV28 TGTGCCAGCGTAGGGAATTCGTACCAAGAGACCCAGTACTTC CASVGNSYQETQYF
many TRBJ1-6 . TRBV27 TGTGCCAGCAGTTTATTATCAGCTAATTCACCCCTCCACTTT CASSLLSANSPLHF
. TRBJ1-1 . TRBV5-1 TGCGCCAGCAGCTTCGACGCAGGGCAGGGCGGAGAAGCTTTCTTT CASSFDAGQGGEAFF
many TRBJ2-7 TRBD2 TRBV6-5 TGTGCCAGCAGTTGGGGACTAGCAAATTCCTACGAGCAGTACTTC CASSWGLANSYEQYF
many TRBJ2-7 . TRBV20-1 TGCAGTGCTAGAGCAGGGGCACTCAGGGAGCAGTACTTC CSARAGALREQYF
. TRBJ2-7 . TRBV5-1 TGCGCCAGCAGCTGGCTAGGTCCTGACGAGCAGTACTTC CASSWLGPDEQYF
. TRBJ1-6 . TRBV20-1 TGCAGTACCAGGAACAGCGGGCAGAGGAAGTCCGACCTCCACTTT CSTRNSGQRKSDLHF
few TRBJ2-5 TRBD2 TRBV30 TGTGCCTGGAGTAGGGGACTAGGGTCGGAGACCCAGTACTTC CAWSRGLGSETQYF
. TRBJ1-2 . TRBV15 TGTGCCACCAGCTCCCCCCAGGGTTTTGGCTACACCTTC CATSSPQGFGYTF
many TRBJ2-5 TRBD2 TRBV12-3/TRBV12-4 TGTGCCAGCAGTTTAAGGCTAGCGGGAGGAGAGACCCAGTACTTC CASSLRLAGGETQYF
many TRBJ2-7 TRBD1 TRBV11-2 TGTGCCAGCAGCTCACAGGGGGTAGTCCACGAGCAGTACTTC CASSSQGVVHEQYF
many TRBJ2-7 TRBD2 TRBV11-2 TGTGCCAGCAGCTTCTCTAGCGGGGGGCTCTCCTACGAGCAGTACTTC CASSFSSGGLSYEQYF
few TRBJ1-1 . TRBV30 TGTGCCTGGAGTCCGACACCGATGAACACTGAAGCTTTCTTT CAWSPTPMNTEAFF
few TRBJ2-7 TRBD1 TRBV7-2 TGTGCCAGCAGCTTATCTACAGGGGGCGCCTACGAGCAGTACTTC CASSLSTGGAYEQYF
. TRBJ2-7 . TRBV6-5 TGTGCCAGCAGTTACAGGGCCAATAGCGGATACTACGAGCAGTACTTC CASSYRANSGYYEQYF
. TRBJ1-1 . TRBV27 TGTGCCAGCAGTTTATTCGGGGGTGGAGTGAACACTGAAGCTTTCTTT CASSLFGGGVNTEAFF
many TRBJ1-2 . TRBV6-5 TGTGCCAGCAGGGCTGCCGAGGGCCGCTATGGCTACACCTTC CASRAAEGRYGYTF
many TRBJ2-2 . TRBV20-1 TGCAGTGCTAGAATAGCATTAAACACCGGGGAGCTGTTTTTT CSARIALNTGELFF
few TRBJ2-7 TRBD2 TRBV7-8 TGTGCCAGCAGCCCCAGCGGGGCGCCCTACGAGCAGTACTTC CASSPSGAPYEQYF
. TRBJ1-1 . TRBV29-1 TGCAGCGTTGAAGAGGGGGCGGGGGGGACTGAAGTTTTCTTT CSVEEGAGGTEVFF
many TRBJ2-7 . TRBV6-1 TGTGCCAGCATGGCGGACAGTCGCGAGCAGTACTTC CASMADSREQYF
many TRBJ2-2 . TRBV5-1 TGCGCCAGCAGCTTGGGAGGGCTACAGGGATCCGGGGAGCTGTTTTTT CASSLGGLQGSGELFF